Listed here are 26 T cell receptor beta chains from one sample, sequenced in a study of Tregs in tolerant kidney transplant recipients. Profiling relied on immunoSEQ multiplex PCR, and the TCRdb table lists in-frame clones only, not all of them. The sample contains about 110,000 clones, around 87% of which appear only once. The source was CD4+ T cells from blood, collected before the transplant. These receptors originate from a human donor who received a combined kidney and bone marrow transplant.

The chain joins TRBV7-2 to TRBJ2-3, with 10 bases lining up with TRBD1. The CDR3 covers 16 residues. The trim removed 1 base at V and 8 bases at J, leaving 9 bases unmatched. Germline values: CDR1 SGHTA, CDR2 FQGNSA. Written as DNA, the CDR3 is TGTGCCAGCAGCTTAGGCCGGGACAGGGGCTGGGGTACGCAGTATTTT. Protein sequence: CASSLGRDRGWGTQYF.

A few counts support this clone. The chain couples TRBV7-2 to TRBJ2-5; no definite D call. V was clipped by 1 base and J by 5 bases, with 8 bases between them. Germline V lookup: CDR1 SGHTA, CDR2 FQGNSA. The CDR3 runs to 13 residues. CDR3 in DNA: TGTGCCAGCAGCTTAGAAAAGAGGGAGACCCAGTACTTC. This codes for CASSLEKRETQYF.

The chain uses TRBV29-1 and TRBJ2-5; D unclear. This CDR3 region has 13 residues. CDR1 is SQVTM and CDR2 is ANQGSEA in the germline V gene. The V end lost 4 bases, the J end lost 1 base, and 10 bases lay between the germline ends. CDR3: CSVVGILQETQYF. The DNA for the CDR3 is TGCAGCGTTGTTGGTATACTCCAAGAGACCCAGTACTTC.

The gene calls are TRBV7-2 and TRBJ2-3; D is undetermined. The V end was cut by 5 bases, the J end by 5 bases, with 11 bases between. The CDR3 sequence is 13 residues long. CDR1 and CDR2 (germline): SGHTA, FQGNSA. The CDR3 sequence is CASSVGPGDTQYF. For the CDR3, the DNA is TGTGCCAGCAGCGTTGGTCCGGGAGATACGCAGTATTTT. Combining the CDR3 with reference TRBV7-2 and TRBJ2-3 gives the whole variable domain GAGVSQSPSNKVTEKGKDVELRCDPISGHTALYWYRQSLGQGLEFLIYFQGNSAPDKSGLPSDRFSAERTGGSVSTLTIQRTQQEDSAVYLCASSVGPGDTQYFGPGTRLTVL.

The chain uses TRBV7-9 and TRBJ2-1; 8 positions match TRBD2. V lost 6 bases and J lost 10; bases outside the gene matches: 14. The germline V gene encodes CDR1 SEHNR and CDR2 FQNEAQ (reference sequence). The CDR3 has 15 residues. The CDR3 protein is CASRKGRGLGQEQFF. Here the CDR3 DNA reads TGTGCCAGCAGGAAGGGGAGGGGACTAGGTCAGGAGCAGTTCTTC.

The rearrangement links TRBV4-1 to TRBJ2-7; TRBD2 matches 12 bases. The germline V gene has CDR1 MGHRA and CDR2 YSYEKL. Trimming removed 5 bases from V and 4 bases from J; junction bases left unmatched: 6. The CDR3 has 15 amino acids. The CDR3 loop is CASSSGLAGKYEQYF. In DNA, the CDR3 is TGCGCCAGCAGCTCCGGACTAGCGGGGAAATACGAGCAGTACTTC.

V gene TRBV15 combines with J gene TRBJ1-3; possible D gene TRBD1, 6 bases. Germline V gene sequence: CDR1 LNHNV, CDR2 YYDKDF (reference sequence). The ends were cut back, 0 bases at V and 0 bases at J, with 12 bases in the middle. The CDR3 is 17 amino acids. This CDR3 reads CATSRDKRTASGNTIYF. CDR3 bases: TGTGCCACCAGCAGAGATAAGAGGACAGCCTCTGGAAACACCATATATTTT. The entire variable domain, with the rest obtained from reference TRBV15 and TRBJ1-3, is as follows: DAMVIQNPRYQVTQFGKPVTLSCSQTLNHNVMYWYQQKSSQAPKLLFHYYDKDFNNEADTPDNFQSRRPNTSFCFLDIRSPGLGDTAMYLCATSRDKRTASGNTIYFGEGSWLTVV.

The rearrangement links TRBV27 to TRBJ2-7; 7 bases match TRBD2. Germline-derived CDR1 and CDR2 are MNHEY and SMNVEV (reference sequence). The length of the CDR3 is 16 residues. V lost 2 bases and J lost 2; bases outside the gene matches: 9. CDR3 region: CASSLVAASGTYEQYF. The CDR3 bases are TGTGCCAGCAGTTTAGTAGCGGCTAGCGGAACCTACGAGCAGTACTTC.

The chain combines TRBV5-1 with TRBJ2-2, with D perhaps matching TRBD1 (6 bases). The ends were cut back, 7 bases at V and 0 bases at J, with 7 bases in the middle. Germline lookup yields CDR1 SGHRS and CDR2 YFSETQ. The CDR3 loop spans 13 amino acids. The CDR3 coding sequence is TGCGCCAGCGGGGGCACGAACACCGGGGAGCTGTTTTTT. This encodes CASGGTNTGELFF.

J is TRBJ2-2 and V is TRBV7-8, with 10 bases matching TRBD2. Per the germline V gene, CDR1 is SGHVS and CDR2 is FQNEAQ. Trimming at V came to 5 bases and at J to 1 base, leaving 4 bases not matched to a gene. This CDR3 spans 16 amino acids. Written as DNA, the CDR3 is TGTGCCAGCAGCCCAAGGACTAGCGGGAACACCGGGGAGCTGTTTTTT. The encoded protein is CASSPRTSGNTGELFF.

This chain links TRBV9 with TRBJ2-1, with D perhaps TRBD2 (6 bases). Germline CDR1 is SGDLS and CDR2 is YYNGEE. The CDR3 spans 15 residues. Trimming took off 0 bases at V and 0 bases at J, with 7 bases between the two ends. As DNA, the CDR3 is TGTGCCAGCAGCGTAGTAGCGGCCTCCTACAATGAGCAGTTCTTC. Protein product: CASSVVAASYNEQFF.

This rearrangement joins TRBV14 to TRBJ2-1; D is ambiguous. Trimming stripped 2 bases from V and 4 bases from J, with 12 bases between. This CDR3 is 15 amino acids long. The germline gives CDR1 SGHDN, CDR2 FVKESK. In nucleotides, the CDR3 is TGTGCCAGCAGCCAAAGGCACGGAGTTTACAATGAGCAGTTCTTC. Amino acid sequence: CASSQRHGVYNEQFF.

This chain joins TRBV29-1 and TRBJ2-1, with 7 bases that match TRBD1. The V gene end was trimmed by 6 bases and the J gene end by 2 bases; junction bases not matched to a gene: 4. Germline CDR1 SQVTM, CDR2 ANQGSEA. The CDR3 consists of 13 residues. CDR3 in amino acids: CSVTGEPYNEQFF. The CDR3 nucleotides read TGCAGCGTCACAGGGGAACCCTACAATGAGCAGTTCTTC.

The chain recombines TRBV30 with TRBJ1-1; 8 bases agree with TRBD1. The CDR3 runs to 12 residues. Germline values: CDR1 GTSNPN, CDR2 SVGIG (reference sequence). V shed 5 bases and J 4 bases; nucleotides not matched to a gene: 3. CDR3 nucleotide sequence: TGTGCCTGGGGACAGGGAGGCACTGAAGCTTTCTTT. It yields the protein CAWGQGGTEAFF.

J is TRBJ2-1 and V is TRBV6-5, with TRBD2 matching 7 bases. J was trimmed by 14 bases and V by 6 bases; bases with no gene match: 7. Germline loops: CDR1 MNHEY, CDR2 SVGAGI. The CDR3 sequence is 11 residues long. The CDR3 loop reads CASRQAGMEFF. The CDR3 DNA sequence: TGTGCCAGCAGACAAGCGGGGATGGAGTTCTTC.

This chain uses TRBV7-2 with TRBJ1-2; TRBD1 aligns across 11 bases. Germline CDR1 reads SGHTA; CDR2 reads FQGNSA. CDR3 size: 15 residues. The trim removed 5 bases at V and 4 bases at J, leaving 6 bases unmatched. The CDR3 region is CASSPGTGGSYGYTF. CDR3 DNA: TGTGCCAGCAGCCCAGGGACAGGGGGGAGCTATGGCTACACCTTC.

The chain recombines TRBV19 with TRBJ1-6, with TRBD1 identical over 7 bases. The CDR3 runs 13 residues. After removal of 10 bases from V and 6 bases from J, the junction contained 6 bases not matched to a gene. The germline CDR1 and CDR2 sequences are LNHDA and SQIVND (reference sequence). Here the CDR3 reads CATRQGPNSPLHF. The CDR3 DNA follows: TGTGCCACTAGACAGGGTCCTAATTCACCCCTCCACTTT. Full variable domain (outside the CDR3, taken from reference TRBV19 and TRBJ1-6): DGGITQSPKYLFRKEGQNVTLSCEQNLNHDAMYWYRQDPGQGLRLIYYSQIVNDFQKGDIAEGYSVSREKKESFPLTVTSAQKNPTAFYLCATRQGPNSPLHFGNGTRLTVT.

The V call is TRBV5-1, the J call TRBJ2-7, with 10 bases matching TRBD2. V trimming: 6 bases; J trimming: 2 bases; junction bases outside the gene matches: 8. Germline lookup yields CDR1 SGHRS and CDR2 YFSETQ. This CDR3 has 15 amino acids. CDR3 sequence (DNA): TGCGCCAGCACTCTTAGCGGGGGGTCTACCTACGAGCAGTACTTC. Residues: CASTLSGGSTYEQYF.

This chain links TRBV28 with TRBJ1-5, with D maybe TRBD1 (5 bases). The CDR3 length is 18 residues. Germline V gives CDR1 MDHEN, CDR2 SYDVKM. Trimming removed 8 bases from V and 0 bases from J, with 23 bases in between. The CDR3 loop reads CASGEDTYFGYSNQPQHF. CDR3 in DNA: TGTGCCAGCGGTGAGGACACCTATTTCGGGTATAGCAATCAGCCCCAGCATTTT.

The chain recombines TRBV27 with TRBJ1-5; D gene unclear. This CDR3 comprises 13 residues. V was pared by 2 bases and J by 7 bases, with 9 bases between. CDR1 and CDR2 (germline): MNHEY, SMNVEV (reference sequence). The CDR3 sequence is CASSLPPGQPQHF. The CDR3 DNA follows: TGTGCCAGCAGTTTACCACCCGGGCAGCCCCAGCATTTT.

The rearrangement uses TRBV5-1 and TRBJ2-7, with 7 nucleotides matching TRBD1. CDR1 and CDR2 from the germline V gene are SGHRS and YFSETQ. V shed 0 bases, J shed 1 base, and the junction held 10 bases outside the gene matches. The CDR3 covers 17 residues. CDR3 loop: CASSLAPGTAHSYEQYF. The CDR3 coding sequence is TGCGCCAGCAGCTTGGCCCCCGGGACAGCCCATTCCTACGAGCAGTACTTC.

V is TRBV7-9 and J is TRBJ2-7; possibly TRBD1 for D (6 bases). Trimming pared 5 bases from V and 3 bases from J, leaving 20 bases between. The germline CDR1 and CDR2 sequences are SEHNR and FQNEAQ (reference sequence). The CDR3 totals 16 residues. CDR3 sequence: CASSTSVGGADYEQYF. CDR3 DNA sequence: TGTGCCAGCAGCACCTCTGTTGGGGGCGCCGACTACGAGCAGTACTTC. Filled out from reference TRBV7-9 and TRBJ2-7, the complete variable domain reads DTGVSQNPRHKITKRGQNVTFRCDPISEHNRLYWYRQTLGQGPEFLTYFQNEAQLEKSRLLSDRFSAERPKGSFSTLEIQRTEQGDSAMYLCASSTSVGGADYEQYFGPGTRLTVT.

J is TRBJ1-2 and V is TRBV7-9; 7 nucleotides align to TRBD1. Germline assignment: CDR1 SEHNR and CDR2 FQNEAQ (reference sequence). The CDR3 totals 14 residues. V lost 0 bases, J lost 2 bases, and 0 bases stayed unmatched. CDR3 in amino acids: CASSLADRNYGYTF. For the CDR3, the DNA is TGTGCCAGCAGCTTAGCGGACAGGAACTATGGCTACACCTTC. Based on the CDR3 plus reference TRBV7-9 and TRBJ1-2, the full variable domain is DTGVSQNPRHKITKRGQNVTFRCDPISEHNRLYWYRQTLGQGPEFLTYFQNEAQLEKSRLLSDRFSAERPKGSFSTLEIQRTEQGDSAMYLCASSLADRNYGYTFGSGTRLTVV.

The chain joins TRBV4-1 to TRBJ2-1; possibly TRBD2 for D (6 bases). The CDR3 spans 17 residues. The V gene's germline CDR1 is MGHRA and CDR2 YSYEKL. Deletions cut 0 bases from V and 8 bases from J, with 20 bases between. The CDR3 reads CASSQDNGLARRHEQFF. In nucleotides, the CDR3 is TGCGCCAGCAGCCAAGATAACGGGCTAGCGCGACGGCATGAGCAGTTCTTC.

This chain connects TRBV25-1 to TRBJ1-1; D not resolved. The V gene's germline CDR1 is MGHDK and CDR2 SYGVNS. Trimming removed 7 bases from V and 6 bases from J, with 12 bases in between. This CDR3 region has 12 residues. The CDR3 reads CASTSGRAEAFF. The DNA for the CDR3 is TGTGCCAGCACCTCCGGTCGGGCTGAAGCTTTCTTT.

This clone was counted once. The genes are TRBV5-4 and TRBJ2-3; 10 bases agree with TRBD2. Germline CDR1 and CDR2: SGHNT and YYREEE (reference sequence). This CDR3 region has 16 residues. V gave up 4 bases and J gave up 2 bases; unmatched junction bases: 7. The DNA of the CDR3 is TGTGCCAGCAGCGTGCCAGCGGGAGGGCCCACAGATACGCAGTATTTT. Amino acid sequence: CASSVPAGGPTDTQYF.